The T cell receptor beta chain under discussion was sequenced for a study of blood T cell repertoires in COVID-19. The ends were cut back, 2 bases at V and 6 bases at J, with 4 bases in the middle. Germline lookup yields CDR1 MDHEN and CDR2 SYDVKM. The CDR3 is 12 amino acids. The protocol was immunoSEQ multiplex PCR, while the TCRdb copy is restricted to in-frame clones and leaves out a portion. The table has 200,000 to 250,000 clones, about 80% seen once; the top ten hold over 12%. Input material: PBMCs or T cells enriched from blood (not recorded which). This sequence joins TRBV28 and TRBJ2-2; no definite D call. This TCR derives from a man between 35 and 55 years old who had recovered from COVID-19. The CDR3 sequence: CASSLISGELFF. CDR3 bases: TGTGCCAGCAGTTTAATATCCGGGGAGCTGTTTTTT.